This TCR beta chain appears in the sequencing data of a study of T cell responses to AZD1222 COVID-19 vaccine. Trimming removed 5 bases at V and 3 bases at J, with 10 bases between. The germline V gene encodes CDR1 KGHDR and CDR2 SFDVKD. The CDR3 runs 14 residues. Using immunoSEQ multiplex PCR, the repertoire was profiled, and TCRdb retains in-frame clones only, with some absent. Among fewer than 250,000 clones listed, 93% were seen once. The sequence was obtained from an adult in good health. The chain recombines TRBV24-1 with TRBJ1-5; unclear D gene. The sample was peripheral blood, taken on day 0 of MenACWY control vaccination. The CDR3 DNA reads as TGTGCCACCAGTGCGTCGGATTACAATCAGCCCCAGCATTTT. The encoded protein is CATSASDYNQPQHF.